This T cell receptor beta chain was identified during a study of a mutant IDH1 vaccine in newly diagnosed glioma. Data came from immunoSEQ multiplex PCR; TCRdb stores just in-frame clones and leaves some out. The sample holds about 92,000 clones, under 90% seen once. CDR3 length: 19 amino acids. J gave up 3 bases and V 6 bases, and 14 bases lay outside the gene matches. The germline V gene has CDR1 ENHRY and CDR2 SYGVKD. Time point described: baseline, week 1 (first vaccination visit). The treatment denotes: pre-vaccination baseline after standard-of-care therapy. The sequencing used PBMCs, collected from a glioma patient treated with radiotherapy, temozolomide or both. This chain joins TRBV10-3 and TRBJ2-6; 10 bases fit TRBD1. The receptor comes from a woman in her fifties or sixties with glioma. The CDR3 sequence is CAIRVLSRDRGSGANVLTF. The CDR3, as DNA: TGTGCCATCAGGGTATTGTCCCGGGACAGGGGAAGTGGGGCCAACGTCCTGACTTTC.